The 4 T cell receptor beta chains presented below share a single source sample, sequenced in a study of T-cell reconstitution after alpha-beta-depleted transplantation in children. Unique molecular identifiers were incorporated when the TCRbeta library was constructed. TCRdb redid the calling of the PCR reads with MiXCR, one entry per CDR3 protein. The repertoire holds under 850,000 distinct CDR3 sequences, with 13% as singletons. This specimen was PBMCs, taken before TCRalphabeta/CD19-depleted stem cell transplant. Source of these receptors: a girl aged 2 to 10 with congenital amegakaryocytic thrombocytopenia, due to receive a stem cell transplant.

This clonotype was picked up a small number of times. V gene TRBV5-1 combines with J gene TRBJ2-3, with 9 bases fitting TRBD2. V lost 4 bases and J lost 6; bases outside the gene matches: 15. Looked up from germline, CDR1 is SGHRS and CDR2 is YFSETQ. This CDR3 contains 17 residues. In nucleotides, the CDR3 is TGCGCCAGCAGCCCGCCCGGACTAGCGCTAGGGGGGGATACGCAGTATTTT. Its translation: CASSPPGLALGGDTQYF. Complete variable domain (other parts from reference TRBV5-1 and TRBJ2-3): KAGVTQTPRYLIKTRGQQVTLSCSPISGHRSVSWYQQTPGQGLQFLFEYFSETQRNKGNFPGRFSGRQFSNSRSEMNVSTLELGDSALYLCASSPPGLALGGDTQYFGPGTRLTVL.

The CDR3 loop is CASSQRRGLAGGPWEQFF. CDR3 nucleotides: TGTGCCAGCAGCCAAAGAAGAGGGCTAGCGGGAGGGCCTTGGGAGCAGTTCTTC. This chain connects TRBV14 to TRBJ2-1; 12 bases are shared with TRBD2. The ends lost 2 bases at V and 10 bases at J; junction bases unmatched: 15. The germline V gene encodes CDR1 SGHDN and CDR2 FVKESK. The CDR3 loop spans 18 amino acids.

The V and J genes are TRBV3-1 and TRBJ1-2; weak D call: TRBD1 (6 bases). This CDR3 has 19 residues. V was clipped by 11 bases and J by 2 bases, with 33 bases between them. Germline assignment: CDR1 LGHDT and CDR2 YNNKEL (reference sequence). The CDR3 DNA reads TGTGCCTTCTCCACCCGCTCCCCAGGGGTGGGAGGTGTGAACTATGGCTACACCTTC. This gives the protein CAFSTRSPGVGGVNYGYTF.

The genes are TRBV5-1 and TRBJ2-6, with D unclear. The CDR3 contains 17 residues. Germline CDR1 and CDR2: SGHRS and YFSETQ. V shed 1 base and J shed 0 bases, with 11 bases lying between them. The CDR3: CASSLKSLGSGANVLTF. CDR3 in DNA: TGCGCCAGCAGCTTGAAGTCCCTTGGCTCTGGGGCCAACGTCCTGACTTTC.